Below, one T cell receptor (beta chain) is given with its context. The data were obtained in a study of cytomegalovirus exposure and HLA in healthy donors. Primers for the PCR totalled 60 Vbeta and 13 Jbeta. Produced via immunoSEQ multiplex PCR; TCRdb's table is partial and in-frame only. The sample lists roughly 120,000 clones, 81% occurring once. With 8 bases clipped from V and 2 bases from J, the junction kept 2 bases outside the gene matches. The length of the CDR3 is 12 residues. Germline loops: CDR1 WSHSY, CDR2 SAAADI. V gene TRBV10-2 combines with J gene TRBJ2-7, with TRBD1 matching 8 bases. Sequences were obtained from PBMCs. The receptor comes from a woman aged 40 to 55 in good health and CMV-seronegative. CDR3 in DNA: TGCGCCAGCGGACAGGGTGCCTACGAGCAGTACTTC. This translates into CASGQGAYEQYF.